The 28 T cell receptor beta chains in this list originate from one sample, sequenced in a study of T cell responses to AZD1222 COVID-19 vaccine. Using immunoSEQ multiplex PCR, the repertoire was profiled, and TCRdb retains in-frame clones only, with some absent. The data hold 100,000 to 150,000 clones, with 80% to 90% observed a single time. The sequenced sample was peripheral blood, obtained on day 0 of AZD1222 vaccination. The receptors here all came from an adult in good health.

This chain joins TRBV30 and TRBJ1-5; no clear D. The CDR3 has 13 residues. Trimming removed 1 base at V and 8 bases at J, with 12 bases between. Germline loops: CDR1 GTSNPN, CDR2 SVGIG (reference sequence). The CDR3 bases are TGTGCCTGGAGTGCTTCGGGGATAGAGCCCCAGCATTTT. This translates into CAWSASGIEPQHF.

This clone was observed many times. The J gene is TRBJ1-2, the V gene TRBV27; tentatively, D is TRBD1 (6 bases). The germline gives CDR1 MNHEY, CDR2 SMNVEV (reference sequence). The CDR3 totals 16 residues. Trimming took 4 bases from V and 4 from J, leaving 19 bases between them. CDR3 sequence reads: CASSSYMRQAAYGYTF. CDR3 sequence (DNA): TGTGCCAGCAGTTCCTATATGCGACAGGCCGCCTATGGCTACACCTTC.

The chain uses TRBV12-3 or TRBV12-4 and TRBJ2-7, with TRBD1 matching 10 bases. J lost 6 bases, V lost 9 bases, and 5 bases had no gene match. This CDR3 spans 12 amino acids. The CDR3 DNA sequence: TGTGCCAGTGGGACAGGGGTGCGCGAGCAGTACTTC. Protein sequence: CASGTGVREQYF.

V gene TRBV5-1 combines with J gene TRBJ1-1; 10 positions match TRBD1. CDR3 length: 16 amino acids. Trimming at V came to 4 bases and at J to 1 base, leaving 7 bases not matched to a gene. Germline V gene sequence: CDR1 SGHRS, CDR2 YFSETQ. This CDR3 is CASSHARQGANTEAFF. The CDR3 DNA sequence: TGCGCCAGCAGCCATGCTAGACAGGGGGCGAACACTGAAGCTTTCTTT.

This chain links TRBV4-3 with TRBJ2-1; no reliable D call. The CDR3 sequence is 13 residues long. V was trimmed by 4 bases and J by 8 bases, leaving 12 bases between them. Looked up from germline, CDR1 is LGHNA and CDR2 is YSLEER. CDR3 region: CASSRGQGYEQFF. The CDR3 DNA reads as TGCGCCAGCAGCCGTGGCCAAGGCTATGAGCAGTTCTTC.

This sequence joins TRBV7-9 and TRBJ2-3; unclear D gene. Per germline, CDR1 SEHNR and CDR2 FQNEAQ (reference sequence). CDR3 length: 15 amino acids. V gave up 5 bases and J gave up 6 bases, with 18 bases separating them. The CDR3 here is CASSPKGPRMDTQYF. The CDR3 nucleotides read TGTGCCAGCAGCCCAAAAGGCCCCCGGATGGATACGCAGTATTTT.

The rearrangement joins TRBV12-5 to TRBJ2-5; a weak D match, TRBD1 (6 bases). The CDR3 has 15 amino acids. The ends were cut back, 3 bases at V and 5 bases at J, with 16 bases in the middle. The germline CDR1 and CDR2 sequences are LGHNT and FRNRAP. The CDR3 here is CASGLQQGDGETQYF. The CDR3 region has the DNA TGTGCTAGTGGTTTACAACAGGGTGACGGGGAGACCCAGTACTTC.

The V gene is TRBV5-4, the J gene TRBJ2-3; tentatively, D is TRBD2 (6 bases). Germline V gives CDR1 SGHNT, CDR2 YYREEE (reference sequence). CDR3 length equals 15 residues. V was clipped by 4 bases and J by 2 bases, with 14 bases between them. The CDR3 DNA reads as TGTGCCAGCAGCCCCGGGACTTTTCCCACAGATACGCAGTATTTT. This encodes CASSPGTFPTDTQYF.

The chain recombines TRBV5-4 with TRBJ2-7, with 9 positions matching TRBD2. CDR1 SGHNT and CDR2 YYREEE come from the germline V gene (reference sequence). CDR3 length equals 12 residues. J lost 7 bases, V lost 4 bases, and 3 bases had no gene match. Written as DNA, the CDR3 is TGTGCCAGCAGCCAAGGACTAGCGGAGCAGTACTTC. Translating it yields CASSQGLAEQYF. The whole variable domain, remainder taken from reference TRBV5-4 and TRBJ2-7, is ETGVTQSPTHLIKTRGQQVTLRCSSQSGHNTVSWYQQALGQGPQFIFQYYREEENGRGNFPPRFSGLQFPNYSSELNVNALELDDSALYLCASSQGLAEQYFGPGTRLTVT.

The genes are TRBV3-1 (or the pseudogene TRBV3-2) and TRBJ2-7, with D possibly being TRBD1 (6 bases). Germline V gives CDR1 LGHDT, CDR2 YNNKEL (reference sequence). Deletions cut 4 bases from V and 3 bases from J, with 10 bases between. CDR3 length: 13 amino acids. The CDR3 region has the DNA TGTGCCAGCAGCCGCGGACAGAACTACGAGCAGTACTTC. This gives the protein CASSRGQNYEQYF.

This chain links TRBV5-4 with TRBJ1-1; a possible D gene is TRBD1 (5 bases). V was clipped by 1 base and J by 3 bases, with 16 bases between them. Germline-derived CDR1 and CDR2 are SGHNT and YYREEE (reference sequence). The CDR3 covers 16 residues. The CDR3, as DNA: TGTGCCAGCAGCTTGTATGGGACGGGCCCTTACACTGAAGCTTTCTTT. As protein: CASSLYGTGPYTEAFF.

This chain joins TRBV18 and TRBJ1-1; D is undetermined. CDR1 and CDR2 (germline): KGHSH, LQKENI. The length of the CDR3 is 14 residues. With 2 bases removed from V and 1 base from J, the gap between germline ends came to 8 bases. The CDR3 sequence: CASSPELKNTEAFF. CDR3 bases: TGTGCCAGCTCACCAGAGCTGAAGAACACTGAAGCTTTCTTT.

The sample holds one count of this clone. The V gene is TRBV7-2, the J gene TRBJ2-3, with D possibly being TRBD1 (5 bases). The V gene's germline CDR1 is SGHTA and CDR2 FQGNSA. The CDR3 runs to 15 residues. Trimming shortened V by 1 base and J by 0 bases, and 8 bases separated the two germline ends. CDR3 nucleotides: TGTGCCAGCAGCTTAGTAGGGGCTAGCACAGATACGCAGTATTTT. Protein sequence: CASSLVGASTDTQYF.

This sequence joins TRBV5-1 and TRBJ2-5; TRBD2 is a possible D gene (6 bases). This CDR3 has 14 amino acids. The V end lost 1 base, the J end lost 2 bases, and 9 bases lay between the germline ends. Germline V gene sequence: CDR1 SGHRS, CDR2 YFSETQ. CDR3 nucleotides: TGCGCCAGCAGCTTGATTAGCGGACAAGAGACCCAGTACTTC. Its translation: CASSLISGQETQYF.

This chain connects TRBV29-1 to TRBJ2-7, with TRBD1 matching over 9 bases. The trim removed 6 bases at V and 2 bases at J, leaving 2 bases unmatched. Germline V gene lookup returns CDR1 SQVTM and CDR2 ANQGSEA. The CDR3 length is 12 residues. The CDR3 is CSVRQGAYEQYF. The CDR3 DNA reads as TGCAGCGTCCGACAGGGGGCCTACGAGCAGTACTTC.

Written as DNA, the CDR3 is TGCGCCAGCAGCCACTCCAGGGCAGGGAACACTGAAGCTTTCTTT. It encodes CASSHSRAGNTEAFF. The chain recombines TRBV4-1 with TRBJ1-1, with TRBD1 as a possible D gene (5 bases). The CDR3 covers 15 residues. Germline-derived CDR1 and CDR2 are MGHRA and YSYEKL. The V end was cut by 3 bases, the J end by 1 base, with 12 bases between.

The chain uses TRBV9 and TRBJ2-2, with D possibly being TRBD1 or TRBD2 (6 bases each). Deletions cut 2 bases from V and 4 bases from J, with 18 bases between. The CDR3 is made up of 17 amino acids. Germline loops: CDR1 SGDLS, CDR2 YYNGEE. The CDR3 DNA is TGTGCCAGCAGCGTCACTCCCCGGGGGCCGTCCACCGGGGAGCTGTTTTTT. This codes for CASSVTPRGPSTGELFF.

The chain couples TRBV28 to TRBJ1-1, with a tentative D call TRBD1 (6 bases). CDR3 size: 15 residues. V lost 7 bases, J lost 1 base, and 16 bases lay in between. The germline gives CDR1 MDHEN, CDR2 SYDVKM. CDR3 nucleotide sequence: TGTGCCAGCATCCGACCGGGGGGGGCGAACACTGAAGCTTTCTTT. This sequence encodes CASIRPGGANTEAFF.

This CDR3 reads CASSVRSPYNSPLHF. The CDR3 DNA sequence: TGTGCCAGCAGTGTTCGTTCTCCGTATAATTCACCCCTCCACTTT. The gene calls are TRBV2 and TRBJ1-6, with unresolved D. The CDR3 is made up of 15 amino acids. V gave up 4 bases and J gave up 4 bases, with 11 bases separating them. The V gene's germline CDR1 is SNHLY and CDR2 FYNNEI.

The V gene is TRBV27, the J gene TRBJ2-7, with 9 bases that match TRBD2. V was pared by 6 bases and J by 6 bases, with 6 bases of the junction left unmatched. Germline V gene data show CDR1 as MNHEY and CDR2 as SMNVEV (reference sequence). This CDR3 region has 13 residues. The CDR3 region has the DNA TGTGCCAGCAGAGAAGCGGGAGGTGGCGAGCAGTACTTC. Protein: CASREAGGGEQYF.

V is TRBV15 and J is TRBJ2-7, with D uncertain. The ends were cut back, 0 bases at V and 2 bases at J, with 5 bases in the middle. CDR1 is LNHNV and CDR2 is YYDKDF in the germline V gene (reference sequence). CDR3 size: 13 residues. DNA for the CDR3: TGTGCCACCAGCAGAGACCTGACCTACGAGCAGTACTTC. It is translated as CATSRDLTYEQYF.

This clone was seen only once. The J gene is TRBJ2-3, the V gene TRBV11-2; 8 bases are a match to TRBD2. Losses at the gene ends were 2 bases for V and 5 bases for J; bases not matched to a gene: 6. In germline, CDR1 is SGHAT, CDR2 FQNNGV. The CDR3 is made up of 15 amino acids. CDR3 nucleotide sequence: TGTGCCAGCAGCTTATCTAGCCTAGCGGGAGATACGCAGTATTTT. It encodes CASSLSSLAGDTQYF.

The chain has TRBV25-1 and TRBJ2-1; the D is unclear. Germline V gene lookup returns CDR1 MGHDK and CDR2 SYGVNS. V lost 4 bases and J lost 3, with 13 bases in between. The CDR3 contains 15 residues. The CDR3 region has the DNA TGTGCCAGCAGTGGATACTCAAAGGGCTACAATGAGCAGTTCTTC. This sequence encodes CASSGYSKGYNEQFF.

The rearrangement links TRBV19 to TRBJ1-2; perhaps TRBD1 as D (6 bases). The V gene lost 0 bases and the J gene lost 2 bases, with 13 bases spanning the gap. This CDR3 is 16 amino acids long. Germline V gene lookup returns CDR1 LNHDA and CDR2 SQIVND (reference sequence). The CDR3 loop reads CASSIDREGGNYGYTF. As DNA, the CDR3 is TGTGCCAGTAGTATAGATCGGGAAGGGGGAAACTATGGCTACACCTTC.

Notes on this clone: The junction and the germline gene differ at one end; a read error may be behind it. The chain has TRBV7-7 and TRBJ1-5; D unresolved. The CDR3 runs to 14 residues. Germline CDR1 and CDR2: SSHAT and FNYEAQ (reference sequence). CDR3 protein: CASKIGRARQPQHF. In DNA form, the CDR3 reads TGTGCTAGCAAGATAGGAAGGGCCCGTCAGCCCCAGCATTTT.

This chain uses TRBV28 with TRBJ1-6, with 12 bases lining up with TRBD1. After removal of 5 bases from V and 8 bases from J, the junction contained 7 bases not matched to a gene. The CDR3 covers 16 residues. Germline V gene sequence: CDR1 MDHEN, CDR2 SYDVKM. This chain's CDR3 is CASSRPGQGAYSPLHF. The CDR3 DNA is TGTGCCAGCAGTCGGCCGGGACAGGGGGCTTATTCACCCCTCCACTTT.

The CDR3 is CSVGVGGYEQYF. The CDR3 region has the DNA TGCAGCGTGGGTGTTGGAGGCTACGAGCAGTACTTC. This chain joins TRBV29-1 and TRBJ2-7; tentative D call: TRBD2 (5 bases). This CDR3 region has 12 residues. V gave up 6 bases and J gave up 3 bases, with 12 bases separating them. Germline assignment: CDR1 SQVTM and CDR2 ANQGSEA.

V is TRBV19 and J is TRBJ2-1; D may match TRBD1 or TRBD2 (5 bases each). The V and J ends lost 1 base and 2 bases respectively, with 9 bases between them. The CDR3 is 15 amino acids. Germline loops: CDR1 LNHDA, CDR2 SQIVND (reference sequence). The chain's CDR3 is CASSIVGEAYNEQFF. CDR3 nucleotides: TGTGCCAGTAGTATAGTGGGGGAAGCCTACAATGAGCAGTTCTTC.